This T cell receptor (beta chain) is from a study of blood T cells in healthy people across ages. Primed by a sample-barcoded 5' primer and a J-beta primer mix, a second PCR proceeded for about 6 to 11 cycles. MiXCR, applied by TCRdb to the 5' RACE reads, yields one record per CDR3 protein. The data hold approximately 2,000,000 distinct CDR3 sequences, with 30% to 40% observed a single time. Trimming cost V 8 bases and J 9 bases, with 17 bases left between them. This CDR3 has 13 residues. This TCR came from a human donor in good health. Sequenced: blood. This sequence joins TRBV12-3 or TRBV12-4 and TRBJ2-1; D might be TRBD2 (6 bases). CDR3 bases: TGTGCCAGCGCGCAGATAAGGGGAGGTGAGCAGTTCTTC. Encoded protein: CASAQIRGGEQFF.